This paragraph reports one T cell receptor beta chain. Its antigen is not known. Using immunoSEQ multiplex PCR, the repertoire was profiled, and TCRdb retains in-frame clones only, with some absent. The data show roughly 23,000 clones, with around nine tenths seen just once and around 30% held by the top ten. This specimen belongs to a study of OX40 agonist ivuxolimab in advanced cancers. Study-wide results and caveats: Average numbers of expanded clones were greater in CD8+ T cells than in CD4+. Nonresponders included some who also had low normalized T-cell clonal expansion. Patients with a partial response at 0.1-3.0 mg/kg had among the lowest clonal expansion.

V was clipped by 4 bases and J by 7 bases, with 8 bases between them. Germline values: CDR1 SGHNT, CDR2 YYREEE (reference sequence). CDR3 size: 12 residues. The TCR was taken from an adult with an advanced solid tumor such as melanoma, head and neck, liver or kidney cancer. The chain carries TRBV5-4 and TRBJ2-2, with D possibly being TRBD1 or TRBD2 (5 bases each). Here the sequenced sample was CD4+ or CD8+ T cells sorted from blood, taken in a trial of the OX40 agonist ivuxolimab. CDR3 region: CASSEGNGELFF. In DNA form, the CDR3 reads TGTGCCAGCAGCGAGGGGAACGGGGAGCTGTTTTTT.